Reported below is one TCR beta chain. Libraries were prepared by immunoSEQ multiplex PCR; TCRdb keeps only in-frame clonotypes and omits some of them. The profile shows about 61,000 clones, 70% to 90% of them singletons. The data were obtained in a study of T cell changes during pregnancy in multiple sclerosis. The CDR3 totals 14 residues. CDR1 and CDR2 (germline): SGHAT, FQNNGV. V gave up 5 bases and J gave up 6 bases, with 17 bases separating them. The origin of this receptor is a female donor in good health, enrolled as a control in a pregnancy study. This chain links TRBV11-2 with TRBJ2-7, with D possibly TRBD1 on 5 matching bases. The specimen comprised peripheral blood, sampled in the first trimester of pregnancy. CDR3 sequence: CASSQGLGGLEQYF. The DNA for the CDR3 is TGTGCCAGCAGCCAGGGCCTAGGTGGCCTCGAGCAGTACTTC. Combining the CDR3 with reference TRBV11-2 and TRBJ2-7 gives the whole variable domain EAGVAQSPRYKIIEKRQSVAFWCNPISGHATLYWYQQILGQGPKLLIQFQNNGVVDDSQLPKDRFSAERLKGVDSTLKIQPAKLEDSAVYLCASSQGLGGLEQYFGPGTRLTVT.